This TCR beta chain originates from a study of T cell responses to AZD1222 COVID-19 vaccine listed by TCRdb under 2021. Describing the broader study: TCR sequencing was performed for some 250 trial participants, of whom around 200 were given two doses of AZD1222 and around 26 were given two doses of MenACWY control vaccine. Trial participants were enrolled by age into subgroups of 18-55, 56-69 and 70-plus years, and around 150, 28 and 57 TCR-sequenced participants, respectively, were included in these subgroups.

Notes on this clone: What this receptor recognizes is not known. Per-nucleotide qualities are absent, and no much larger clonotype sits a single base away.

The CDR3 regions of human TCRbeta chains were subjected to immunosequencing. The authors' analysis ran thus. Repertoire TCRs were checked for matches against a reference library of SARS-CoV-2-specific TCRs that had been generated using the MIRA antigen-specificity platform. Breadth meant the fraction of unique TCRs that were SARS-CoV-2-associated, whereas depth meant the fraction of total T cells that were SARS-CoV-2-associated. Using the MIRA data, every spike-specific TCR was mapped to the spike region that the TCR reacted to and assigned to either a CD4 or a CD8 class. Log10-transformed breadth and depth values were compared by one-way ANOVA with Sidak's multiple comparisons tests. TCRdb stores this immuneACCESS table with in-frame sequences only. Part of the clones is absent; in the studies checked, under half of the shortfall reflects unresolved V genes, and no reason is known for the rest. From that table come the V and J calls and clone size; the DNA was used to work out D and trimming. The sample has roughly 54,000 clones on record, roughly 90% of them singletons. Clones ranked in the top ten supply 14% of the sample.

The full study reports these points: A significant rise in spike-specific TCR breadth and depth was observed after two AZD1222 doses relative to day 0 and relative to MenACWY recipients. The vaccine-associated CD4 TCRs covered the entire spike protein, and the dominant responses fell in regions 160-218 and 743-854. The 56-69-year group was small, and its depth increase did not reach significance, likely because of low power. Because no samples from the day 14 peak response were available, repertoires could be characterized only after the peak T cell response. Nearly half of unique spike-specific TCRs reportedly recognized epitopes outside regions mutated in the B.1.351 and B.1.1.7 variants. Most participants were white British and females outnumbered males, and the authors suggested that clonal diversity may have been underestimated. Only five or six AZD1222 recipients were SARS-CoV-2 seropositive at baseline, limiting conclusions about previously exposed vaccinees.

The CDR3 starts with the cysteine, ends with the phenylalanine, and has 16 residues. Solely the CDR3 DNA is kept, with 48 bases framed from the first base. The germline V gene supplies CDR1 SGHAT and CDR2 FQNNGV. Trimming removed 1 base from V and 2 bases from J, leaving 15 bases between the germline ends. The time point label here, explained by the study, means: about 28 days (+/-7) after the second vaccine dose. AZD1222 recipients with second doses at about 4 weeks or about 12 weeks were pooled, because spike-specific TCR depth and breadth did not differ between schedules. Vaccinee samples came from UK trials COV001 and COV002, including a single-blind randomized controlled phase 2/3 trial of AZD1222 (ChAdOx1 nCoV-19) in healthy adults. Trial participant PBMC samples were collected at day 0 and day 28 after the second dose for TCRbeta chain sequencing.

This sequence was found in an adult who received the AZD1222 COVID-19 vaccine. The sequence links TRBV11-2 to TRBJ2-7, with the D gene not clear enough to name. The sequences come from peripheral blood, collected 28 days after the second AZD1222 dose. The sequence in DNA is TGTGCCAGCAGCTTAGGAGCAAGGGTAGGCGCCTACGAGCAGTACTTC. It specifies CASSLGARVGAYEQYF.